This TCR beta chain was captured by sequencing in a study of CD8 T cells in ankylosing spondylitis. Quantitative 5'-RACE was performed with molecular barcodes, and it yielded the TCR beta libraries. TCRdb itself ran the 5' RACE reads through MiXCR, one entry per CDR3 protein. The sample records 110,000 to 150,000 distinct CDR3 sequences, about 8% being singletons. The CDR3 extends over 16 amino acids. V was clipped by 4 bases and J by 0 bases; unmatched bases: 5. Germline V gives CDR1 KGHDR, CDR2 SFDVKD. At least ten counts were recorded for this clonotype. Its antigen remains unknown. Study findings and constraints: There was a TCR beta motif, made of several highly homologous variants, that appeared characteristic of ankylosing spondylitis blood. Disease-linked clones were reportedly significantly enriched in matched ankylosing spondylitis synovial fluid. Past studies reported some motif variants in reactive arthritis synovial fluid and blood.

The receptor comes from a male donor with ankylosing spondylitis. Sequencing was performed on synovial fluid, either unsorted or a sorted T cell fraction (not recorded which). The gene calls are TRBV24-1 and TRBJ1-5, with 7 positions matching TRBD1. The CDR3 here is CATSDPRTGSNQPQHF. In DNA form, the CDR3 reads TGTGCCACCAGTGACCCTCGGACAGGTAGCAATCAGCCCCAGCATTTT.